This TCR beta chain was profiled in a study of PD-1 blockade in classical Hodgkin lymphoma. Every patient was affected by relapse after autologous stem cell transplantation, while exposure to brentuximab vedotin was not uniform. CDR3 length: 15 amino acids. The V end was cut by 4 bases, the J end by 4 bases, with 16 bases between. Germline CDR1 reads SNHLY; CDR2 reads FYNNEI. The method was immunoSEQ multiplex PCR; TCRdb's version includes in-frame clones alone and lacks a portion of them. The sample has approximately 100,000 clones; roughly 92% are singletons. The sequence was obtained from a human donor with classical Hodgkin lymphoma. The sample in question was peripheral blood mononuclear cells (PBMCs), obtained at baseline. The chain links TRBV2 to TRBJ1-1; D gene uncertain. The CDR3 loop is CASSVVGISSTEAFF. CDR3 in DNA: TGTGCCAGCAGTGTCGTCGGAATCAGTAGCACTGAAGCTTTCTTT.